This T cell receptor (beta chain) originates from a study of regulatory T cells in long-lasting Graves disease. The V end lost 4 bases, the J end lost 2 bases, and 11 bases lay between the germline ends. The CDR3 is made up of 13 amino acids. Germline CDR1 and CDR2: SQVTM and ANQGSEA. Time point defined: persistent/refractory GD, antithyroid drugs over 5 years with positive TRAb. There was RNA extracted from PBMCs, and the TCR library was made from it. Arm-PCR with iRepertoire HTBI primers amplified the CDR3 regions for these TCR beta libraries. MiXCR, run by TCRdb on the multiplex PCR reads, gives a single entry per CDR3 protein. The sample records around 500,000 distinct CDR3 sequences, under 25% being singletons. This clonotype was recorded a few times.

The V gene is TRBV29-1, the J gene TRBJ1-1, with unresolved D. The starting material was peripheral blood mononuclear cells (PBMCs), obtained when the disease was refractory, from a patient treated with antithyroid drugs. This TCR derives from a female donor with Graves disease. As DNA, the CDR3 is TGCAGCGTTGGAAGAGGATCTAACACTGAAGCTTTCTTT. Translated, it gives CSVGRGSNTEAFF.